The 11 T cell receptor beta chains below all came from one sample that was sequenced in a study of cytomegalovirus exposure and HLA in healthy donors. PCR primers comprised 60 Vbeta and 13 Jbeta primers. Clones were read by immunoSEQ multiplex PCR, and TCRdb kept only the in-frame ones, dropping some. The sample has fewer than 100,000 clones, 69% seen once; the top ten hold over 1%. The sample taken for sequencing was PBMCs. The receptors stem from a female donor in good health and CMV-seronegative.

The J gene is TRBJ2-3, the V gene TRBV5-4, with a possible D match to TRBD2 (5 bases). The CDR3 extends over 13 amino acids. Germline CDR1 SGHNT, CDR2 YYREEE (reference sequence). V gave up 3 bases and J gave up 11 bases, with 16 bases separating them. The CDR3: CASSSVPLAGQYF. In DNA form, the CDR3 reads TGTGCCAGCAGCTCCGTACCCCTAGCTGGGCAGTATTTT.

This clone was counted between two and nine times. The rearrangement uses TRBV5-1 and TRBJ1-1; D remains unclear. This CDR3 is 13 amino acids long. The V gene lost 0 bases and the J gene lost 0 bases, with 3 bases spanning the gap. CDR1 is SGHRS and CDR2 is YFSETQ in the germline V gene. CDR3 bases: TGCGCCAGCAGCTTGGCGGTGAACACTGAAGCTTTCTTT. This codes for CASSLAVNTEAFF.

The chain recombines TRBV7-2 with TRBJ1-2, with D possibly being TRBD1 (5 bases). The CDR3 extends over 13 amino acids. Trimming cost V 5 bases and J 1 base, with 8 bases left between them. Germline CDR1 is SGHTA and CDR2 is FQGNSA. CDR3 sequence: CASSPDINYGYTF. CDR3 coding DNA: TGTGCCAGCAGCCCGGACATTAACTATGGCTACACCTTC.

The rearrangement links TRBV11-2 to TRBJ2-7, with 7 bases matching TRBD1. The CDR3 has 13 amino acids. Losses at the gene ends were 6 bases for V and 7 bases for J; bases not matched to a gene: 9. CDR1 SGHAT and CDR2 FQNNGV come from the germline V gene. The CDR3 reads CASSLDRVGEQYF. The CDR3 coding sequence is TGTGCCAGCAGTCTTGACAGGGTTGGGGAGCAGTACTTC.

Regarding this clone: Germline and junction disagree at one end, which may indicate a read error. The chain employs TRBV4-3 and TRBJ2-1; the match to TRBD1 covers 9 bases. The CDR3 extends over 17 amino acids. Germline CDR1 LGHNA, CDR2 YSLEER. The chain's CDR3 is CDSSPQAGQGTNNEQFF. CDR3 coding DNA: TGCGACAGCAGCCCCCAAGCGGGACAGGGTACTAATAATGAGCAGTTCTTC.

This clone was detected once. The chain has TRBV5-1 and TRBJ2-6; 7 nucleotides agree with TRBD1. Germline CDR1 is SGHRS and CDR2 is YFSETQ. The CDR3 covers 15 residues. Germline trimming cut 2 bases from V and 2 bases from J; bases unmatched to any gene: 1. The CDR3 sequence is CASSLGTAGANVLTF. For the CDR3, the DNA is TGCGCCAGCAGCTTAGGGACAGCTGGGGCCAACGTCCTGACTTTC.

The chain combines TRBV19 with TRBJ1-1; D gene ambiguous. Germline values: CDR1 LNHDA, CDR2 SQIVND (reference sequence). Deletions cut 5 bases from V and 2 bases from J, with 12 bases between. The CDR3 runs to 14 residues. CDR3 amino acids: CASSPSAINTEAFF. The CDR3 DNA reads TGTGCCAGTAGTCCCAGTGCAATTAACACTGAAGCTTTCTTT.

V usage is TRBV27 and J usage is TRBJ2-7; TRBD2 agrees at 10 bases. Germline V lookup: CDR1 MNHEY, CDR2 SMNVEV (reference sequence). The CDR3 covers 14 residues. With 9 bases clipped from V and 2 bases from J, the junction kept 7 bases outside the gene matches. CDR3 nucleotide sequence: TGTGCCAGTCCCGGGACTAGCGTCCCCTACGAGCAGTACTTC. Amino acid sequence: CASPGTSVPYEQYF.

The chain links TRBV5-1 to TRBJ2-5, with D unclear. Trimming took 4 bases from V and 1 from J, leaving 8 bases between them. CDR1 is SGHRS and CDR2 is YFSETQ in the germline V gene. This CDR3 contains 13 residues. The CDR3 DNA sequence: TGCGCCAGCAGCCCCCTCCCCCAAGAGACCCAGTACTTC. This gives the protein CASSPLPQETQYF.

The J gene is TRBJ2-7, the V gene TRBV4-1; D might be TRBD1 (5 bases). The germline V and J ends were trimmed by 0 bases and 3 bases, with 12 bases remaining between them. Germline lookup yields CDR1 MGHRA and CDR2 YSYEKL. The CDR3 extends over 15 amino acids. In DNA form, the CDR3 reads TGCGCCAGCAGCCAAGATGCCAGGGAACTCTACGAGCAGTACTTC. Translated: CASSQDARELYEQYF.

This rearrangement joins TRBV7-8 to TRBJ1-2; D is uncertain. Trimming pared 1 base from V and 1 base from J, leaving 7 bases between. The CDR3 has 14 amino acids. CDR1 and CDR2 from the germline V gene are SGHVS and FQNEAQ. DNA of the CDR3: TGTGCCAGCAGCTTAGAAGGGAGTAACTATGGCTACACCTTC. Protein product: CASSLEGSNYGYTF.